There are many counts of the clone carrying this TCR beta chain. Germline V gene sequence: CDR1 DFQATT, CDR2 SNEGSKA (reference sequence). This CDR3 is 13 amino acids long. V lost 5 bases, J lost 7 bases, and 18 bases lay in between. The sample comes from a study of identical twins. Unique molecular identifiers were present on cDNA, and template switching added a universal primer site. TCRdb itself ran the 5' RACE reads through MiXCR, one entry per CDR3 protein. Altogether roughly 230,000 distinct CDR3 sequences are present, roughly 8% being singletons, with the ten largest covering 3%. The same sample was also used in a study of yellow fever vaccine responses in identical twins.

The source is a woman aged 18-35 years in good health. The V call is TRBV20-1, the J call TRBJ2-7; either TRBD1 or TRBD2 may fit D (5 bases each). Sequencing was carried out using CD8+ T cells sorted from blood. The CDR3 DNA reads TGCAGTGCTGCCGGGGACGGCGTGGAAGAGCAGTACTTC. It translates to CSAAGDGVEEQYF.